This T cell receptor beta chain is from a study of T cells after yellow fever vaccination. Study-wide results and limits: Subsequent to the booster, the majority of primary-vaccination clones reappeared (around 96% CD4, 88% CD8).

TCRdb redid the calling of the 5' RACE reads with MiXCR, one entry per CDR3 protein. Found here are roughly 310,000 distinct CDR3 sequences, around 4% of them singletons; the top ten hold 23%. A remark on this clonotype: Its antigen is unidentified.

Sequencing was performed on PBMCs, taken on the day of the yellow fever booster vaccination. This clonotype originated in a man between 18 and 29 years old who received the YFV17D yellow fever vaccine.

The CDR3 nucleotides are TGTGCCAGCACCCGGTGGGCGGGGGGTCTCTCCTACGAGCAGTACTTC. Its protein product is CASTRWAGGLSYEQYF. This sequence joins TRBV7-8 and TRBJ2-7, with 8 bases aligning to TRBD2. Germline assignment: CDR1 SGHVS and CDR2 FQNEAQ. The trim removed 7 bases at V and 0 bases at J, leaving 11 bases unmatched. The length of the CDR3 is 16 residues. The complete variable domain, with remaining parts taken from reference TRBV7-8 and TRBJ2-7, reads GAGVSQSPRYKVAKRGQDVALRCDPISGHVSLFWYQQALGQGPEFLTYFQNEAQLDKSGLPSDRFFAERPEGSVSTLKIQRTQQEDSAVYLCASTRWAGGLSYEQYFGPGTRLTVT.